The clone carrying this T cell receptor beta chain showed up many times. It was with unique molecular identifiers that the TCRbeta library was prepared. TCRdb independently ran MiXCR on the PCR reads; one entry per CDR3 protein. The table records just over 200,000 distinct CDR3 sequences, roughly 8.3% of them present only once. The sample comes from a study of T-cell reconstitution after alpha-beta-depleted transplantation in children. Germline-derived CDR1 and CDR2 are SGHRS and YFSETQ. Trimming took 4 bases from V and 0 from J, leaving 14 bases between them. This CDR3 comprises 15 residues. This material consisted of PBMCs, mostly from graft donor cells, taken 360 days after TCRalphabeta/CD19-depleted stem cell transplant. The chain is built from TRBV5-1 and TRBJ2-7; D might be TRBD1 (6 bases). This receptor was identified in a male patient aged 2 to 9 who had a stem cell transplant for acute myeloid leukemia, so the T cells may come from the graft donor. The CDR3 is CASSAGQPSSYEQYF. The DNA of the CDR3 is TGCGCCAGCAGCGCAGGACAGCCGAGCTCCTACGAGCAGTACTTC.